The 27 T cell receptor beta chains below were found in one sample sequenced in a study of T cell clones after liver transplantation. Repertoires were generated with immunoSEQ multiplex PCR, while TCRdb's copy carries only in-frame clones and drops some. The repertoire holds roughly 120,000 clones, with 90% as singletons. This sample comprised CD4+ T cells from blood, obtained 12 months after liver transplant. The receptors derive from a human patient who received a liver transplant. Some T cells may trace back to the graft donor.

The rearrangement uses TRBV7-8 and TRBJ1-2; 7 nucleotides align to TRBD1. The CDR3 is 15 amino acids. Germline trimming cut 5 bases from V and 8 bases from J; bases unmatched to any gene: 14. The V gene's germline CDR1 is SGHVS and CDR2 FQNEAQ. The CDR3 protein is CASSVLTPTGSGYTF. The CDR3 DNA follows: TGTGCCAGCAGCGTACTCACCCCGACAGGGTCCGGCTACACCTTC.

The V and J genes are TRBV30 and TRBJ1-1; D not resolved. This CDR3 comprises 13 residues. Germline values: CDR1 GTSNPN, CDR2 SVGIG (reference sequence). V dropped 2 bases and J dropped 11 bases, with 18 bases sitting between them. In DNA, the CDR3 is TGTGCCTGGAGTCCCGGTGGGGATGGGAGGGCTTTCTTT. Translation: CAWSPGGDGRAFF.

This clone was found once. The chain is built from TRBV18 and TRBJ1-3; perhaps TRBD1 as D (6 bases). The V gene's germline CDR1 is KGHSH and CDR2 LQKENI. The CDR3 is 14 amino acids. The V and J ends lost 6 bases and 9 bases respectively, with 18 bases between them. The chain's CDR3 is CASSPDRMVGTIYF. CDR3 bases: TGTGCCAGCTCTCCAGACAGGATGGTCGGCACCATATATTTT.

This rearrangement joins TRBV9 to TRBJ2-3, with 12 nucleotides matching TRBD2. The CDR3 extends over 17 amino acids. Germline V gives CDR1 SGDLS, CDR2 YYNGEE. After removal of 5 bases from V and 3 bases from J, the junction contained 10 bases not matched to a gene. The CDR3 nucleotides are TGTGCCAGCAGGAGACTAGCGGGAGTTAGTGGGACAGATACGCAGTATTTT. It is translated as CASRRLAGVSGTDTQYF.

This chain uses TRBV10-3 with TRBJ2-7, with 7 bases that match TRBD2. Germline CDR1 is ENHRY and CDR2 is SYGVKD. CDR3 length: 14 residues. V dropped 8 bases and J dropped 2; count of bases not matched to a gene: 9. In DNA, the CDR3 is TGTGCCATCGGGGGATTAGCGGGTACCTACGAGCAGTACTTC. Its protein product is CAIGGLAGTYEQYF.

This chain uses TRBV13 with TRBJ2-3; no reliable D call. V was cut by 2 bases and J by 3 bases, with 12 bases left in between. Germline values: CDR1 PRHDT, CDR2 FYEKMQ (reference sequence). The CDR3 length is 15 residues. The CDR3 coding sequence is TGTGCCAGCAGCTTACCGCCAGTGGGGACAGATACGCAGTATTTT. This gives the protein CASSLPPVGTDTQYF.

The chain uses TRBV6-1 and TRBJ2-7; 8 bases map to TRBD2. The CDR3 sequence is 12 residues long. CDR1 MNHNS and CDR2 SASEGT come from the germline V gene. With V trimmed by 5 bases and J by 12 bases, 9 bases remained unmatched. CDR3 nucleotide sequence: TGTGCCAGCAGTCCCACGGGAGGGCCTCTGTACTTC. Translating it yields CASSPTGGPLYF.

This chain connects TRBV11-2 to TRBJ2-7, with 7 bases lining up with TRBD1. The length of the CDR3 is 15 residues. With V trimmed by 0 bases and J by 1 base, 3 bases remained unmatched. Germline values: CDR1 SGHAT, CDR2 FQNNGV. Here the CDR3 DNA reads TGTGCCAGCAGCTTAGAAGGGGGCAGGTCCTACGAGCAGTACTTC. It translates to CASSLEGGRSYEQYF.

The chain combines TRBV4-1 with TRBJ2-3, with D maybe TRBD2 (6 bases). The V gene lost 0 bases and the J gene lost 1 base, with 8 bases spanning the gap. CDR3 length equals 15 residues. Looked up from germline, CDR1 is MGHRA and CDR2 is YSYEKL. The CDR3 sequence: CASSQDGGGTDTQYF. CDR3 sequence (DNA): TGCGCCAGCAGCCAAGATGGCGGGGGCACAGATACGCAGTATTTT.

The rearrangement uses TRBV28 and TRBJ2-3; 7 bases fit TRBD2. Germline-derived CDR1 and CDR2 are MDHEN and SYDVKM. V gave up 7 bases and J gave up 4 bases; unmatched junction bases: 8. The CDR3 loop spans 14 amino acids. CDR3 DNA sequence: TGTGCCAGCACCATAAGCGGGAAGGCAGATACGCAGTATTTT. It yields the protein CASTISGKADTQYF. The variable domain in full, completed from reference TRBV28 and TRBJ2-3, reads DVKVTQSSRYLVKRTGEKVFLECVQDMDHENMFWYRQDPGLGLRLIYFSYDVKMKEKGDIPEGYSVSREKKERFSLILESASTNQTSMYLCASTISGKADTQYFGPGTRLTVL.

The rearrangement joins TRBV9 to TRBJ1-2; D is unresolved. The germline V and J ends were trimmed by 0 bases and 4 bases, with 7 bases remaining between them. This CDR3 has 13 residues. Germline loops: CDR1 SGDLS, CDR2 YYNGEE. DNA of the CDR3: TGTGCCAGCAGCGTAGGGAATGGCTATGGCTACACCTTC. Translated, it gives CASSVGNGYGYTF.

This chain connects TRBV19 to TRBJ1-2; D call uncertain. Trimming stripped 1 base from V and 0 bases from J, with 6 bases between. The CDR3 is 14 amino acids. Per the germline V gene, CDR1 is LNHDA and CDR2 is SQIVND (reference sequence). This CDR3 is CASSIGTANYGYTF. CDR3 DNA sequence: TGTGCCAGTAGTATAGGCACTGCTAACTATGGCTACACCTTC.

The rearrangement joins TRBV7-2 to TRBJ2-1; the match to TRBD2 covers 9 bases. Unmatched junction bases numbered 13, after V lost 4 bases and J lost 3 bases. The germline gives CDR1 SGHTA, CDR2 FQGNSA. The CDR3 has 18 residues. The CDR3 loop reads CASSSALVTSGFYNEQFF. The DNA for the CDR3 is TGTGCCAGCAGCTCCGCCCTCGTGACTAGCGGATTCTACAATGAGCAGTTCTTC.

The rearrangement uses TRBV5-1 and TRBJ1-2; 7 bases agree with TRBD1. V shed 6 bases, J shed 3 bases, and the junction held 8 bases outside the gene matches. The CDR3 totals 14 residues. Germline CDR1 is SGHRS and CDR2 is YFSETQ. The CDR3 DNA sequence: TGCGCCAGCAAACAGGGGTTAGGAGACTATGGCTACACCTTC. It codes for CASKQGLGDYGYTF. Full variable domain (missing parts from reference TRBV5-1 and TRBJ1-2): KAGVTQTPRYLIKTRGQQVTLSCSPISGHRSVSWYQQTPGQGLQFLFEYFSETQRNKGNFPGRFSGRQFSNSRSEMNVSTLELGDSALYLCASKQGLGDYGYTFGSGTRLTVV.

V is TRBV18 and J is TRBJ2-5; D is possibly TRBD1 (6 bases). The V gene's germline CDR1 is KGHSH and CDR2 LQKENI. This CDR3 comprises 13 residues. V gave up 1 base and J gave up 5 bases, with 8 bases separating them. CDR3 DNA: TGTGCCAGCTCACCACACAGGGCGGAGACCCAGTACTTC. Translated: CASSPHRAETQYF.

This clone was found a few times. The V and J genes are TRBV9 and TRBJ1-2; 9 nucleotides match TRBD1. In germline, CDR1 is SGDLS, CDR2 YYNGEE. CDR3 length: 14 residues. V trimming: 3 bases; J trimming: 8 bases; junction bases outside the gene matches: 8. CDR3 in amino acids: CASSAEQGARGYTF. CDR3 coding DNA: TGTGCCAGCAGCGCGGAACAGGGGGCGCGGGGCTACACCTTC.

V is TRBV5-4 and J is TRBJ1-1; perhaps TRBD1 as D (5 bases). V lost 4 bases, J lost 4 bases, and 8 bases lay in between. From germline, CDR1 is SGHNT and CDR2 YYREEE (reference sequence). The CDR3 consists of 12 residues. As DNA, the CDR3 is TGTGCCAGCAGCCCTGACAGCACTGAAGCTTTCTTT. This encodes CASSPDSTEAFF.

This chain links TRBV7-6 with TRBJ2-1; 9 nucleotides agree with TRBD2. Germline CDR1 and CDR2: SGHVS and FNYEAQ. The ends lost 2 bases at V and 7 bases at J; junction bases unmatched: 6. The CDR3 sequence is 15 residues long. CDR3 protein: CASSLISGSRNEQFF. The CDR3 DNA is TGTGCCAGCAGCTTAATTAGCGGGAGTAGAAATGAGCAGTTCTTC.

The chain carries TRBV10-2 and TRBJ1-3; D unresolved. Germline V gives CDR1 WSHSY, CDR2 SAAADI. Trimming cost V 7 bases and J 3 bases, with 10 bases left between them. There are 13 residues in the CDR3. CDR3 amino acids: CASKRVDGNTIYF. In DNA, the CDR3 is TGCGCCAGCAAGCGGGTGGATGGAAACACCATATATTTT.

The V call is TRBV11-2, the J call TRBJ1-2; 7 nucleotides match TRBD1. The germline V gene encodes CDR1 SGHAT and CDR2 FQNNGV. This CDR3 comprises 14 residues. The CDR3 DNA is TGTGCGTCCGGACAGGCATCTTCGGACTATGGCTACACCTTC. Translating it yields CASGQASSDYGYTF.

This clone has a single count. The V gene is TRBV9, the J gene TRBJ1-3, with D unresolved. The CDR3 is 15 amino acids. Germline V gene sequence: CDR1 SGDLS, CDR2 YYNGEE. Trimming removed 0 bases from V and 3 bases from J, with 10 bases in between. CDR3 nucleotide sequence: TGTGCCAGCAGCGTAGCTGGGGTTATTGGAAACACCATATATTTT. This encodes CASSVAGVIGNTIYF.

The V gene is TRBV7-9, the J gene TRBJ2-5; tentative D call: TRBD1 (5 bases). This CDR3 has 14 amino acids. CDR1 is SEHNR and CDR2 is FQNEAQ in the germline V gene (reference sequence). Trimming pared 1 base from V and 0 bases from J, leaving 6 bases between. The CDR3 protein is CASSLDRYQETQYF. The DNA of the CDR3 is TGTGCCAGCAGCTTAGACAGGTACCAAGAGACCCAGTACTTC.

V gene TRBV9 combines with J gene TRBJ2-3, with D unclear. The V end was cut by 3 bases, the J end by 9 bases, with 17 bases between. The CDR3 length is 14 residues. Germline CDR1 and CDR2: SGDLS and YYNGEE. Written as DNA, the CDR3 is TGTGCCAGCAGCGGCCCTGGATCGGTTGGAACGCAGTATTTT. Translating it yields CASSGPGSVGTQYF.

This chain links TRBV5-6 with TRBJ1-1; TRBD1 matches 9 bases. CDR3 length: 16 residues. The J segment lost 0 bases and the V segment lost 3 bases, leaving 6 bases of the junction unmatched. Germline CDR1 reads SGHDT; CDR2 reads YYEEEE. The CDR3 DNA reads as TGTGCCAGCAGCTCTACCGGGACAGGGATGAACACTGAAGCTTTCTTT. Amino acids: CASSSTGTGMNTEAFF.

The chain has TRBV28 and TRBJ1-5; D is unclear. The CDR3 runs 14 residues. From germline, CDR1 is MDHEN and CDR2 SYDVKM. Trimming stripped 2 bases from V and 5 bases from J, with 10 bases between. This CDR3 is CASSLIRADQPQHF. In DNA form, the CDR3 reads TGTGCCAGCAGTTTAATACGGGCCGATCAGCCCCAGCATTTT.

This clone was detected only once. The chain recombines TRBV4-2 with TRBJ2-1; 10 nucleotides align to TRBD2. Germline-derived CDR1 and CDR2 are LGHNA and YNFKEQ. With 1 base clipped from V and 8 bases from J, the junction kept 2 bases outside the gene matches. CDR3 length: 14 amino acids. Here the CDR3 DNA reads TGTGCCAGCAGCCAAGGTCTAGCGGGAGATGAGCAGTTCTTC. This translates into CASSQGLAGDEQFF.

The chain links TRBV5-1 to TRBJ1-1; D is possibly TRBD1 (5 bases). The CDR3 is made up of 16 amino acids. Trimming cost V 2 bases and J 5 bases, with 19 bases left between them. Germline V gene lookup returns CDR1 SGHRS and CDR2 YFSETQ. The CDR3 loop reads CASSLGTGHMVTEAFF. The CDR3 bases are TGCGCCAGCAGCTTAGGGACCGGGCATATGGTAACTGAAGCTTTCTTT.